This T cell receptor beta chain was documented in a study of cytotoxic CD8 clonotypes in ibrutinib-treated CLL. Sequencing was performed with immunoSEQ multiplex PCR; in TCRdb, only in-frame clones are kept and a portion is missing. The table lists approximately 50,000 clones, roughly 54% of them singletons. J gave up 7 bases and V 3 bases, and 13 bases lay outside the gene matches. Germline V lookup: CDR1 KGHSH, CDR2 LQKENI. This CDR3 has 18 residues. This clone was observed a handful of times. The origin of this receptor is a human donor with chronic lymphocytic leukemia. The chain links TRBV18 to TRBJ1-4; TRBD1 matches at 11 bases. The source material was PBMCs, sampled at disease progression, from a patient treated with ibrutinib. The chain's CDR3 is CASSPRRTGGELAEKLFF. DNA for the CDR3: TGTGCCAGCTCACCTAGAAGGACAGGGGGCGAGTTAGCTGAAAAACTGTTTTTT.